This TCR beta chain was sequenced for a study of beta chain features in type 1 diabetes. Study-level points and caveats: Shortening that was moderate but significant affected the TCRB CDR3s of Type 1 diabetes patients in all four CD4+ subsets.

This clone appeared a few times. Its antigen is still unknown. The study reverse transcribed the entire isolated RNA, so it sequenced expressed TCRB transcripts. The data were produced by immunoSEQ multiplex PCR, yet TCRdb's version contains in-frame clones alone and is incomplete. The sample lists some 660,000 clones, roughly an eighth occurring once. V lost 4 bases to trimming and J lost 7 bases, with 10 bases between them. The CDR3 extends over 12 amino acids. Per the germline V gene, CDR1 is MNHEY and CDR2 is SVGAGI. Per donor, one heparinised blood draw averaged about 100 mL. Each of the CD4+ naive, central memory, regulatory and stem cell-like memory populations was sorted via CD45RO/CCR7/CD25/CD127/CD95/CD27.

The V gene is TRBV6-5, the J gene TRBJ1-2, with D unresolved. Material: naive CD4+ T cells from blood. This clonotype originated in a young man with type 1 diabetes. The CDR3 region has the DNA TGTGCCAGCAGTTCATGGGTCGGTGGCTACACCTTC. It is translated as CASSSWVGGYTF.